This T cell receptor (beta chain) emerged from a study of blood T cell repertoires in COVID-19. Study information: The study drew acute and convalescent COVID-19 samples from the United States, Italy and Spain. T cells, B-cell-depleted T cells, or PBMCs provided the cDNA or gDNA that served as material.

Source study methods: Estimates of nucleated cell counts were drawn from the amplification of reference gene primers. Here immunoSEQ multiplex PCR was the method, and the copy in TCRdb shows in-frame clones only, minus some. V, J and clone size reflect that table, while D and trimming were determined from the DNA. The table records fewer than 120,000 clones, under 75% of them present only once. In germline, CDR1 is SGHTA, CDR2 FQGNSA. Trimming cost V 1 base and J 0 bases, with 4 bases left between them. This CDR3 is built from 15 residues. This receptor was taken from an older woman with acute or convalescent COVID-19. This sequence joins TRBV7-2 and TRBJ2-6; D call uncertain. Material for sequencing was peripheral blood. CDR3: CASSLVVSGANVLTF. The CDR3 DNA reads TGTGCCAGCAGCTTAGTAGTCTCTGGGGCCAACGTCCTGACTTTC.